This TCR beta chain was captured in a study of cytomegalovirus exposure and HLA in healthy donors. A multiplex PCR was run with 60 Vbeta primers and 13 Jbeta primers. Libraries were prepared by immunoSEQ multiplex PCR; TCRdb keeps only in-frame clonotypes and omits some of them. The listing contains around 100,000 clones. CDR3 size: 14 residues. Germline V gives CDR1 SGHRS, CDR2 YFSETQ. With 5 bases clipped from V and 6 bases from J, the junction kept 7 bases outside the gene matches. The receptor comes from a man aged 35 to 55 in good health and CMV-seronegative. Sequencing was done on a sample of PBMCs. The chain is built from TRBV5-1 and TRBJ1-2, with 10 nucleotides matching TRBD1. The CDR3 nucleotides are TGCGCCAGCAGTCCCCGGGACAGGGGAGATGGCTACACCTTC. As protein: CASSPRDRGDGYTF.